This is a list of T cell receptor beta chains from one sample in a study of metastatic and nonmetastatic thyroid tumors. TCRdb re-called the PCR reads through MiXCR. The sample consists of some 26,000 clones, approximately 24% of them appearing once. Source material: blood. These receptor sequences come from a male donor with papillary thyroid cancer or a benign thyroid nodule (not recorded which). Some clones in this sample may be carry-over from other donors' samples. The CDR3 runs from the conserved cysteine through the conserved F or W. The order of the fields is D gene, clone size, V gene, J gene, CDR3 protein, CDR3 DNA. A D gene is named only where the DNA matches it firmly. The size field is filled for only some rows; it gives once, few, many or a size class.

>NA|NA|TRBV12-3/TRBV12-4|TRBJ2-2
CASSSTGELFF
TGTGCCAGCAGCTCAACCGGGGAGCTGTTTTTT
>NA|many|TRBV7-2|TRBJ2-7
CASSSQGNSPYEQYF
TGTGCCAGCAGCTCCCAGGGGAATTCTCCCTACGAGCAGTACTTC
>NA|few|TRBV27|TRBJ2-7
CASSFAVVDYDQYF
TGTGCCAGCAGTTTCGCGGTAGTGGACTACGATCAGTACTTC
>NA|NA|TRBV2|TRBJ1-3
CASRRQTGNTIYF
TGTGCCAGCAGGCGGCAAACTGGAAACACCATATATTTT
>TRBD1|many|TRBV2|TRBJ1-6
CASSESGGTYSPLHF
TGTGCCAGCAGTGAATCAGGGGGGACCTATTCACCCCTCCACTTT
>NA|many|TRBV9|TRBJ2-2
CASQGIGYGELFF
TGTGCCAGCCAGGGAATAGGTTACGGGGAGCTGTTTTTT